These 13 T cell receptor beta chains were sequenced from one sample in a study of cytomegalovirus exposure and HLA in healthy donors. 13 Jbeta primers and 60 Vbeta primers were used for the PCR. The repertoire was sequenced with immunoSEQ multiplex PCR; TCRdb's copy has only in-frame clones and lacks some. The sample consists of tens of thousands of clones, 60% to 80% of them appearing once. Sequenced sample: PBMCs. Source of these receptors: a female donor in good health and CMV-seronegative.

This rearrangement joins TRBV5-1 to TRBJ2-3; 7 bases agree with TRBD2. Germline CDR1 is SGHRS and CDR2 is YFSETQ. The CDR3 is 13 amino acids. The junction had 3 bases not matched to a gene; V was cut back by 2 bases and J by 6 bases. The CDR3 region has the DNA TGCGCCAGCAGCTTCCTAGCGGAGGATACGCAGTATTTT. As protein: CASSFLAEDTQYF.

In this sample, this clone turned up once. The chain employs TRBV18 and TRBJ1-5; D is unresolved. Trimming pared 3 bases from V and 4 bases from J, leaving 7 bases between. CDR1 is KGHSH and CDR2 is LQKENI in the germline V gene. The CDR3 totals 13 residues. This CDR3 is CASSPEGNQPQHF. The CDR3, as DNA: TGTGCCAGCTCACCGGAGGGTAATCAGCCCCAGCATTTT.

This clone is a singleton in its sample. The chain is built from TRBV7-2 and TRBJ1-2; unclear D gene. V lost 0 bases and J lost 13, with 9 bases in between. The CDR3 runs to 11 residues. Germline CDR1 is SGHTA and CDR2 is FQGNSA. The CDR3 DNA follows: TGTGCCAGCAGCTTAGCCCCGACAAGCACCTTC. As protein: CASSLAPTSTF.

V is TRBV30 and J is TRBJ1-4, with D possibly TRBD1 on 6 matching bases. Germline V lookup: CDR1 GTSNPN, CDR2 SVGIG (reference sequence). V lost 8 bases, J lost 3 bases, and 16 bases lay in between. CDR3 length equals 14 residues. Written as DNA, the CDR3 is TGTGCCGGGGCACACAGGGCGGCTAATGAAAAACTGTTTTTT. Its translation: CAGAHRAANEKLFF.

CDR3 in amino acids: CASTRLAAFDEQFF. CDR3 DNA sequence: TGTGCCAGCACGCGCCTAGCGGCGTTCGATGAGCAGTTCTTC. The chain employs TRBV6-1 and TRBJ2-1, with TRBD2 matching over 7 bases. The trim removed 7 bases at V and 8 bases at J, leaving 11 bases unmatched. CDR3 length: 14 residues. Per germline, CDR1 MNHNS and CDR2 SASEGT.

This chain links TRBV6-5 with TRBJ1-1; D uncertain. Germline values: CDR1 MNHEY, CDR2 SVGAGI. V lost 0 bases and J 1 base, leaving 9 bases between the germline ends. The CDR3 totals 15 residues. The CDR3 protein is CASSYSRAPNTEAFF. The CDR3 coding sequence is TGTGCCAGCAGTTACTCGCGGGCGCCGAACACTGAAGCTTTCTTT.

The CDR3 here is CASSIDPGLSTAFF. The CDR3 DNA reads TGTGCCAGTAGTATAGATCCAGGACTGAGCACGGCTTTCTTT. This sequence joins TRBV19 and TRBJ1-1, with unresolved D. V was trimmed by 0 bases and J by 11 bases, leaving 16 bases between them. Germline lookup yields CDR1 LNHDA and CDR2 SQIVND (reference sequence). The CDR3 has 14 residues. Supplemented by reference TRBV19 and TRBJ1-1, the full variable domain reads DGGITQSPKYLFRKEGQNVTLSCEQNLNHDAMYWYRQDPGQGLRLIYYSQIVNDFQKGDIAEGYSVSREKKESFPLTVTSAQKNPTAFYLCASSIDPGLSTAFFGQGTRLTVV.

The rearrangement joins TRBV4-3 to TRBJ1-1; tentatively, D is TRBD1 (6 bases). With 3 bases removed from V and 4 bases from J, the gap between germline ends came to 9 bases. Per the germline V gene, CDR1 is LGHNA and CDR2 is YSLEER. The CDR3 is 13 residues long. CDR3 residues: CASSQDSSTEAFF. The CDR3 coding sequence is TGCGCCAGCAGCCAGGACAGCTCCACTGAAGCTTTCTTT.

The chain recombines TRBV7-9 with TRBJ1-5, with 9 bases lining up with TRBD1. J gave up 0 bases and V 1 base, and 7 bases lay outside the gene matches. Per germline, CDR1 SEHNR and CDR2 FQNEAQ (reference sequence). This CDR3 has 18 residues. DNA for the CDR3: TGTGCCAGCAGCTTAGGGGTCGGGACAGGGCATAGCAATCAGCCCCAGCATTTT. It encodes CASSLGVGTGHSNQPQHF.

The chain is built from TRBV6-6 and TRBJ2-7; tentative D call: TRBD1 (6 bases). The V end lost 7 bases, the J end lost 5 bases, and 12 bases lay between the germline ends. Germline V lookup: CDR1 MNHNY, CDR2 SVGAGI (reference sequence). The CDR3 runs 12 residues. The CDR3 here is CASTSKGDEQYF. CDR3 coding DNA: TGTGCCAGCACCTCAAAGGGGGACGAGCAGTACTTC.

This chain links TRBV2 with TRBJ1-5, with D perhaps TRBD1 (6 bases). Germline CDR1 reads SNHLY; CDR2 reads FYNNEI. The CDR3 has 17 residues. Trimming took 3 bases from V and 2 from J, leaving 17 bases between them. The CDR3 region is CASSDSRGGQGNQPQHF. DNA for the CDR3: TGTGCCAGCAGTGATTCTAGGGGGGGGCAAGGCAATCAGCCCCAGCATTTT.

The V and J genes are TRBV7-2 and TRBJ1-5; the D is unclear. The germline CDR1 and CDR2 sequences are SGHTA and FQGNSA. V lost 1 base and J 1 base, leaving 8 bases between the germline ends. This CDR3 is 15 amino acids long. The DNA for the CDR3 is TGTGCCAGCAGCTTAGAAAGAGGGAGCAATCAGCCCCAGCATTTT. Amino acids: CASSLERGSNQPQHF.

The genes are TRBV2 and TRBJ2-5; TRBD2 matches 9 bases. J lost 4 bases, V lost 6 bases, and 6 bases had no gene match. CDR3 length: 14 amino acids. Germline CDR1 is SNHLY and CDR2 is FYNNEI. The CDR3 nucleotides read TGTGCCAGCAGCCCGACTAGCGGAGGAGAGACCCAGTACTTC. Protein product: CASSPTSGGETQYF.